The rows below give T cell receptor beta chains drawn from one sample of a study of cytomegalovirus exposure and HLA in healthy donors. The protocol was immunoSEQ multiplex PCR, while the TCRdb copy is restricted to in-frame clones and leaves out a portion. The table has 150,000 to 200,000 clones, 70% to 80% seen once. The source material was PBMCs. The receptors shown here come from a woman aged 40 to 55 in good health and CMV-seronegative. Both conserved end residues are trimmed from each CDR3.

v_gene	j_gene	CDR3aa
TRBV30	TRBJ1-2	AWSLQVNYGYT
TRBV29-1	TRBJ2-5	SVKDSLQGTQY
TRBV7-2	TRBJ2-2	ASSVGTYNTGELF
TRBV30	TRBJ2-3	AWMSGRAGGTDTQY
TRBV30	TRBJ2-5	AWNKDRLQETQY
TRBV6-1	TRBJ2-7	ASSEPHRVGIYEQY
TRBV7-8	TRBJ2-7	ASSASLGTSVSYEQY
TRBV6-5	TRBJ1-1	ASSPEMAYTEAF
TRBV29-1	TRBJ2-3	SVNRERTDTQY
TRBV7-9	TRBJ2-7	ASSGGLAGLSSQY
TRBV7-2	TRBJ1-1	ASSSTTGPFTEAF
TRBV5-1	TRBJ2-1	ASSLTPSGRGEQF
TRBV28	TRBJ1-5	ASRSFGPETYNQPQH
TRBV9	TRBJ2-2	ASSEGTSPGELF
TRBV6-8	TRBJ2-5	ASILLPGQGAHGAETQY
TRBV6-1	TRBJ1-1	ASTPTGADTEAF
TRBV5-6	TRBJ2-7	ASSKKGYEQY
TRBV7-6	TRBJ2-3	ASSVEYGGAGVGTDTQY
TRBV7-2	TRBJ2-4	ASSLGAGQNIQY
TRBV9	TRBJ1-2	ASSVDTGYGYT
TRBV7-9	TRBJ2-7	ASSSAGFDEQY
TRBV5-1	TRBJ2-1	ASSFDGGNEQF
TRBV4-2	TRBJ2-5	ASSQDVLAETQY
TRBV4-2	TRBJ1-5	ASSPRTGGNQPQH